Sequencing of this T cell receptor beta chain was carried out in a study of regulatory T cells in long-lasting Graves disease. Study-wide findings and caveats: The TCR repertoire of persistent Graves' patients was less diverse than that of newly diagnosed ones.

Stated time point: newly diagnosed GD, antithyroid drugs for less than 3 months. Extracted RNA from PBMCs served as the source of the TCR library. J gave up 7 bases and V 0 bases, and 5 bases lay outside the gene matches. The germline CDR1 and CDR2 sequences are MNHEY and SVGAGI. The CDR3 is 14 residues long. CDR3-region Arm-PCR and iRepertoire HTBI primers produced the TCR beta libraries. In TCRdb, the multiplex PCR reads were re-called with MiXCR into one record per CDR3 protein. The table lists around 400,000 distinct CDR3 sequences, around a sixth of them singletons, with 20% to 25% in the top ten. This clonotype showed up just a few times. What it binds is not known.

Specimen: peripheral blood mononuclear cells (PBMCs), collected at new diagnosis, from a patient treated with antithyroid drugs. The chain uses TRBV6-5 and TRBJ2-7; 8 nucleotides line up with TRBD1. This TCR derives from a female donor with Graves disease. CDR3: CASSYSGQGGEQYF. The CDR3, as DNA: TGTGCCAGCAGTTACTCCGGACAGGGTGGAGAGCAGTACTTC.